This passage covers 26 T cell receptor beta chains from one sample sequenced in a study of cytomegalovirus exposure and HLA in healthy donors. Researchers ran the PCR with 60 Vbeta and 13 Jbeta primers. Sequencing used immunoSEQ multiplex PCR; TCRdb keeps in-frame clones, though not all of them. The sample holds around 120,000 clones, 70% seen once. Material: PBMCs. These receptors all stem from a man aged 35-49 years in good health and CMV-seropositive.

V is TRBV19 and J is TRBJ1-4, with 10 bases matching TRBD1. V shed 5 bases, J shed 8 bases, and the junction held 5 bases outside the gene matches. This CDR3 has 14 amino acids. Germline CDR1 reads LNHDA; CDR2 reads SQIVND (reference sequence). The CDR3 is CASSQTGGGEKLFF. The CDR3 DNA follows: TGTGCCAGTAGTCAGACAGGGGGCGGAGAAAAACTGTTTTTT.

The rearrangement links TRBV18 to TRBJ2-1, with D unresolved. The germline gives CDR1 KGHSH, CDR2 LQKENI. V lost 1 base, J lost 2 bases, and 6 bases lay in between. This CDR3 is 14 amino acids long. In DNA form, the CDR3 reads TGTGCCAGCTCACCACAGAGCGCCTACAATGAGCAGTTCTTC. This encodes CASSPQSAYNEQFF.

This clone showed up just a few times. Other DNA sequences of this sample code for an identical CDR3. The chain couples TRBV5-6 to TRBJ2-5; D remains ambiguous. This CDR3 contains 11 residues. V was pared by 2 bases and J by 5 bases, with 4 bases between. Germline CDR1 reads SGHDT; CDR2 reads YYEEEE. This CDR3 is CASSFGETQYF. The CDR3 bases are TGTGCCAGCAGCTTCGGTGAGACCCAGTACTTC.

This chain links TRBV4-2 with TRBJ1-1; perhaps TRBD1 as D (5 bases). Trimming pared 0 bases from V and 3 bases from J, leaving 8 bases between. CDR3 length: 14 residues. Germline values: CDR1 LGHNA, CDR2 YNFKEQ. The CDR3, as DNA: TGTGCCAGCAGCCAAGAAACCAGGGACACTGAAGCTTTCTTT. It encodes CASSQETRDTEAFF.

The CDR3 sequence is CASSAIPGHRYEQYF. The CDR3 nucleotides read TGTGCCAGCAGTGCTATTCCGGGACACCGCTACGAGCAGTACTTC. V gene TRBV27 combines with J gene TRBJ2-7; D is possibly TRBD1 (6 bases). CDR3 length: 15 residues. Germline V gene sequence: CDR1 MNHEY, CDR2 SMNVEV (reference sequence). V lost 5 bases and J lost 3, with 17 bases in between.

The V gene is TRBV6-5, the J gene TRBJ2-7, with D unresolved. The CDR3 runs 15 residues. Trimming shortened V by 0 bases and J by 4 bases, and 13 bases separated the two germline ends. Germline assignment: CDR1 MNHEY and CDR2 SVGAGI. CDR3 amino acids: CASSYSSARPYEQYF. The CDR3 DNA reads as TGTGCCAGCAGTTACTCTAGTGCTAGGCCTTACGAGCAGTACTTC.

This rearrangement joins TRBV27 to TRBJ2-3; 7 nucleotides agree with TRBD2. V was pared by 4 bases and J by 3 bases, with 7 bases of the junction left unmatched. Looked up from germline, CDR1 is MNHEY and CDR2 is SMNVEV (reference sequence). The CDR3 runs to 15 residues. The CDR3 DNA reads as TGTGCCAGCAGTTCGGGGTGGGGAGGGACAGATACGCAGTATTTT. Residues: CASSSGWGGTDTQYF.

The rearrangement links TRBV6-6 to TRBJ2-7, with 7 bases fitting TRBD1. Germline CDR1 is MNHNY and CDR2 is SVGAGI (reference sequence). The ends lost 5 bases at V and 3 bases at J; junction bases unmatched: 7. This CDR3 is built from 14 residues. The CDR3 protein is CASSDRALFYEQYF. The CDR3 nucleotides read TGTGCCAGCAGTGACAGGGCTCTCTTCTACGAGCAGTACTTC.

This chain joins TRBV7-9 and TRBJ2-7, with D unresolved. V was trimmed by 5 bases and J by 2 bases, leaving 19 bases between them. Per the germline V gene, CDR1 is SEHNR and CDR2 is FQNEAQ (reference sequence). This CDR3 is built from 16 residues. CDR3 DNA: TGTGCCAGCAGCAACACGCATAAAACAGCAACCTACGAGCAGTACTTC. This translates into CASSNTHKTATYEQYF.

This sequence joins TRBV7-9 and TRBJ1-1, with 9 nucleotides matching TRBD1. Germline V lookup: CDR1 SEHNR, CDR2 FQNEAQ (reference sequence). This CDR3 has 14 residues. V lost 1 base and J lost 6; bases outside the gene matches: 3. Written as DNA, the CDR3 is TGTGCCAGCAGCTTAGTCCGGACAGGGGCTGAAGCTTTCTTT. Translated, it gives CASSLVRTGAEAFF.

The rearrangement uses TRBV9 and TRBJ1-1; D is uncertain. The V and J ends lost 0 bases and 2 bases respectively, with 8 bases between them. Germline V gives CDR1 SGDLS, CDR2 YYNGEE. The CDR3 contains 14 residues. The CDR3 region has the DNA TGTGCCAGCAGCGTAGTTGAACTTAACACTGAAGCTTTCTTT. This sequence encodes CASSVVELNTEAFF.

Points on this clone: Mismatch with germline at one junction end may stem from a read error. The chain carries TRBV7-2 and TRBJ2-3, with a possible D match to TRBD2 (5 bases). The CDR3 totals 12 residues. In germline, CDR1 is SGHTA, CDR2 FQGNSA. CDR3 sequence (DNA): TGCTCGGCGCGGGCAAACTCCGATACGCAGTATTTT. Its translation is CSARANSDTQYF.

The V gene is TRBV28, the J gene TRBJ2-3; unclear D gene. The germline V gene has CDR1 MDHEN and CDR2 SYDVKM. Trimming shortened V by 6 bases and J by 2 bases, and 18 bases separated the two germline ends. CDR3 length: 16 residues. The CDR3 sequence: CASSSVTTLSTDTQYF. CDR3 DNA sequence: TGTGCCAGCAGCTCAGTCACGACACTCTCCACAGATACGCAGTATTTT. The variable domain in full, with the rest retrieved from reference TRBV28 and TRBJ2-3, is DVKVTQSSRYLVKRTGEKVFLECVQDMDHENMFWYRQDPGLGLRLIYFSYDVKMKEKGDIPEGYSVSREKKERFSLILESASTNQTSMYLCASSSVTTLSTDTQYFGPGTRLTVL.

The chain couples TRBV7-9 to TRBJ1-5, with 8 positions matching TRBD1. Germline CDR1 and CDR2: SEHNR and FQNEAQ (reference sequence). V shed 7 bases, J shed 6 bases, and the junction held 8 bases outside the gene matches. CDR3 length equals 14 residues. Here the CDR3 DNA reads TGTGCCAGCATCCCCCCAGGGGGCACTCAGCCCCAGCATTTT. This gives the protein CASIPPGGTQPQHF. Using reference TRBV7-9 and TRBJ1-5 for the parts outside the CDR3, the full variable domain is DTGVSQNPRHKITKRGQNVTFRCDPISEHNRLYWYRQTLGQGPEFLTYFQNEAQLEKSRLLSDRFSAERPKGSFSTLEIQRTEQGDSAMYLCASIPPGGTQPQHFGDGTRLSIL.

This chain links TRBV29-1 with TRBJ2-3; D possibly corresponds to TRBD2 (6 bases). The CDR3 covers 15 residues. The germline V gene encodes CDR1 SQVTM and CDR2 ANQGSEA. Trimming removed 1 base from V and 3 bases from J, with 14 bases in between. The CDR3 DNA reads as TGCAGCGTTGAAGGGTCGGCTAGCGAGACAGATACGCAGTATTTT. This codes for CSVEGSASETDTQYF.

The rearrangement links TRBV6-1 to TRBJ2-3, with TRBD2 matching over 7 bases. Looked up from germline, CDR1 is MNHNS and CDR2 is SASEGT. V dropped 4 bases and J dropped 4; count of bases not matched to a gene: 14. The CDR3 loop spans 17 amino acids. The CDR3 region is CASSAFGAGAFPDTQYF. CDR3 DNA: TGTGCCAGCAGTGCCTTTGGGGCGGGAGCCTTTCCAGATACGCAGTATTTT.

V usage is TRBV30 and J usage is TRBJ2-5, with D possibly being TRBD2 (6 bases). TRBJ2-7 matches the DNA end more closely, so the J call is doubtful. The CDR3 sequence is 12 residues long. Germline V gene data show CDR1 as GTSNPN and CDR2 as SVGIG (reference sequence). This CDR3 is CAWSVGGYEQYF. The CDR3 DNA follows: TGTGCCTGGAGTGTGGGAGGCTACGAGCAGTACTTC.

V is TRBV14 and J is TRBJ2-5, with D tentatively TRBD2 (6 bases). Looked up from germline, CDR1 is SGHDN and CDR2 is FVKESK. CDR3 length: 13 amino acids. The V end lost 1 base, the J end lost 7 bases, and 10 bases lay between the germline ends. CDR3 bases: TGTGCCAGCAGCCAAGTGGGAGCGGGGACCCAGTACTTC. Translated: CASSQVGAGTQYF.

CDR3 in DNA: TGTGCCAGCAGTGGGCTAGCGGGAGGGTTGACGGCCAAAAACATTCAGTACTTC. This translates into CASSGLAGGLTAKNIQYF. V and J are TRBV2 and TRBJ2-4; 12 positions agree with TRBD2. CDR1 SNHLY and CDR2 FYNNEI come from the germline V gene. This CDR3 comprises 18 residues. The trim removed 4 bases at V and 1 base at J, leaving 8 bases unmatched.

The chain uses TRBV29-1 and TRBJ1-1; unclear D gene. Germline V lookup: CDR1 SQVTM, CDR2 ANQGSEA. The CDR3 is 14 amino acids. Deletions cut 5 bases from V and 2 bases from J, with 15 bases between. The CDR3 sequence: CSVPNLGLNTEAFF. The DNA of the CDR3 is TGCAGCGTTCCCAACCTTGGACTCAACACTGAAGCTTTCTTT.

The J gene is TRBJ1-5, the V gene TRBV27; D gene uncertain. Germline V lookup: CDR1 MNHEY, CDR2 SMNVEV (reference sequence). The CDR3 length is 12 residues. Trimming left V 6 bases short and J 3 bases short, with 6 bases between. This chain's CDR3 is CASSPLNQPQHF. CDR3 coding DNA: TGTGCCAGCAGCCCACTCAATCAGCCCCAGCATTTT.

Comment on this clone: An end of the junction differs from the germline gene, which may be a read error. The V call is TRBV20-1, the J call TRBJ2-4; D perhaps matches TRBD2 (7 bases). The CDR3 sequence is 11 residues long. CDR1 is DFQATT and CDR2 is SNEGSKA in the germline V gene (reference sequence). The CDR3 loop reads CSARKEVGGHF. The CDR3 DNA sequence: TGCAGTGCCAGAAAGGAGGTCGGGGGGCACTTC.

The chain couples TRBV5-4 to TRBJ2-5; 7 bases are shared with TRBD1. The germline CDR1 and CDR2 sequences are SGHNT and YYREEE (reference sequence). Losses at the gene ends were 3 bases for V and 5 bases for J; bases not matched to a gene: 7. The CDR3 length is 14 residues. CDR3 protein: CASSSGQLGETQYF. CDR3 coding DNA: TGTGCCAGCAGCTCGGGACAGCTCGGGGAGACCCAGTACTTC.

The gene calls are TRBV7-2 and TRBJ1-1; no clear D. The CDR3 has 11 amino acids. Germline CDR1 is SGHTA and CDR2 is FQGNSA. Trimming shortened V by 5 bases and J by 3 bases, and 4 bases separated the two germline ends. CDR3 protein: CASSPYTEAFF. CDR3 nucleotides: TGTGCCAGCAGCCCTTACACTGAAGCTTTCTTT.

This chain uses TRBV4-3 with TRBJ2-7; 7 bases agree with TRBD1. The germline gives CDR1 LGHNA, CDR2 YSLEER. Trimming took 1 base from V and 0 from J; bases not matched to a gene: 6. The CDR3 covers 16 residues. The CDR3 DNA is TGCGCCAGCAGCCAAGCTACCAGGGGGAGCTCCTACGAGCAGTACTTC. Its protein product is CASSQATRGSSYEQYF.

CDR3 in DNA: TGTGCCAGCAGCTCTCCCGCGGATGAAAAACTGTTTTTT. Translation: CASSSPADEKLFF. The chain couples TRBV5-4 to TRBJ1-4; D gene ambiguous. The germline gives CDR1 SGHNT, CDR2 YYREEE (reference sequence). The CDR3 contains 13 residues. V was clipped by 3 bases and J by 6 bases, with 9 bases between them.